This entry is about one TCR beta chain. Its antigen specificity is not known. Per-nucleotide qualities are absent, and no much larger clonotype sits a single base away. In the paper's terms, the time point label means: less than 30 weeks on oral tofacitinib. Taken with the paper, the label for treatment or condition translates to: oral pan-JAK inhibitor, 5-10 mg twice daily. From alopecia areata patients, peripheral blood was collected along with lesional scalp punch biopsies. PBMCs were separated by density centrifugation and stained for CD3, CD4 and CD8, after which CD4+ and CD8+ T cells were sorted on a FACSAria. These data come from a study of CD8+ T cells in alopecia areata (dated by TCRdb to the late 2010s). Turning to the overall study: The treated patients took part in an open-label pilot trial in which moderate-to-severe alopecia areata was treated with oral tofacitinib at 5 to 10 mg twice daily. TCRbeta CDR3 regions were amplified by immunoSEQ multiplex PCR with 35 Vbeta forward and 13 Jbeta reverse primers. Patients received tofacitinib for 6 to 18 months and were then followed off drug for 6 months to check for delayed response and recurrence. Scalp clonality was compared among normal scalp (n=4), patchy alopecia areata scalp (n=8), and alopecia totalis/universalis scalp (n=8). To study T cell clonal expansion in alopecia areata, the researchers applied high-throughput TCRbeta sequencing to both the C3H/HeJ mouse model and human patients. Disease severity in treated patients was measured with the SALT score, which quantifies the percentage of affected scalp surface area. RNA came from the PAXgene miRNA kit for fixed scalp, the miRNeasy kit for PBMCs, and the RNeasy kit for mouse skin. Tofacitinib-treated patients had biopsies at baseline and at 4 and 24 weeks of treatment, with a later scalp biopsy in several patients. Scalp tissue and sorted CD4+ and CD8+ peripheral blood T cells from patchy and totalis/universalis alopecia areata patients and from healthy controls were covered by human TCRbeta sequencing. Overall study outcomes, separate from this receptor: Shared TCR sequences between patients were less evident than in mice, which may be partly attributable to HLA diversity in the patient population. Many expanded lesional clones were found to persist in scalp and blood during tofacitinib treatment, and relapse after treatment cessation may be partly explained by this persistence. Because the treated cohort was small and included a single nonresponder, larger studies are needed to assess links between baseline CD8+ expansion and response. Scalp TCR repertoire analysis is complicated because resident alphabeta T cells in normal human skin are also sequenced, whereas mouse skin is dominated by gammadelta T cells. With tofacitinib, both scalp clonality and the number of expanded CD8+ clones among the top 100 scalp clones went down significantly. Lesional scalp, especially in alopecia totalis/universalis, showed higher clonality and more expanded CD8+ clones than normal scalp, suggesting antigenic drive.

Per the germline V gene (reference sequence), SGHNT is the CDR1 and YYREEE is the CDR2. The germline V and J ends show losses of 4 bases and 5 bases respectively, and no gene match explains 4 bases of the junction. The CDR3 measures 14 amino acids from cysteine to phenylalanine. Only the CDR3 region is kept as DNA, spanning 42 bases read in frame from base 1. Receptor amplification or capture employed the immunoSEQ multiplex PCR assay. For TCR sequencing, RNA was extracted from every sample and reverse transcribed into cDNA to serve as template. First-strand cDNA was synthesized using SuperScript III with a 2:1 mix of oligo-dT and random hexamers. A synthetic immune receptor repertoire was used to assess amplification bias, and residual bias was removed computationally. Concerning the study's data processing: Raw reads were preprocessed to remove errors, and CDR3 was defined by IMGT conventions from the conserved cysteine to phenylalanine. Clonality was computed by normalizing Shannon entropy by log2 of the number of productive unique TCRs and subtracting the result from 1. Whether each scalp clone was CD4 or CD8 was inferred by checking scalp TCRbeta sequences against the CD4 and CD8 repertoires from sorted blood. TCRdb provides this immuneACCESS table in a form limited to in-frame rearrangements. Some clones are lacking; in checked studies, under half of them reflect an unresolved V gene, and why the rest are absent is not known. Clonal size and the V and J genes are those of that table, whereas D and trimming came from the DNA. The sample has under 350,000 clones on record, roughly 50% of them singletons. The ten biggest clones cover around 1.7% of the sample.

The clonotype originates from a human donor with alopecia areata. Sequenced material: CD4+ T cells sorted from blood, taken at week 24, from a patient treated with tofacitinib. The chain couples TRBV5-4 to TRBJ2-3; TRBD2 aligns with 10 central bases. The CDR3 sequence is CASSPSGGGDTQYF. The sequenced DNA: TGTGCCAGCAGCCCTAGCGGGGGTGGAGATACGCAGTATTTT.